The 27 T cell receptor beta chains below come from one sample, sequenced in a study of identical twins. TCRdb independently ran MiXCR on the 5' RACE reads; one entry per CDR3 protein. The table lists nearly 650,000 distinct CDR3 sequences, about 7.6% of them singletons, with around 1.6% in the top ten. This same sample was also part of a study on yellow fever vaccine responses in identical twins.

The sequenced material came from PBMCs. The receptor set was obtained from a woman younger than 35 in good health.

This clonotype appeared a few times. CDR3 amino acids: CVGGQETQYF. Written as DNA, the CDR3 is TGTGTGGGGGGGCAGGAGACCCAGTACTTC. The V and J genes are TRBV7-9 and TRBJ2-5, with D maybe TRBD2 (7 bases). Germline V gives CDR1 SEHNR, CDR2 FQNEAQ (reference sequence). The length of the CDR3 is 10 residues.

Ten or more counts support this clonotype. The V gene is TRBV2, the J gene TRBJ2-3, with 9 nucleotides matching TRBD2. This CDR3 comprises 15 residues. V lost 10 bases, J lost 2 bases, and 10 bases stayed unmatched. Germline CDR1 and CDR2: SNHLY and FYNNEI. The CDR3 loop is CAIPIPGLATDTQYF. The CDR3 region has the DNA TGTGCCATCCCAATACCGGGACTAGCCACAGATACGCAGTATTTT.

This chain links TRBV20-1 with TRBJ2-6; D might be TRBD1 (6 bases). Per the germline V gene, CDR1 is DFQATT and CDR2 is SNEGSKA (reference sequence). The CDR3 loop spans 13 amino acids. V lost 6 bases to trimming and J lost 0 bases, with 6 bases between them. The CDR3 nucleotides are TGCAGTGCACAGGGCTCTGGGGCCAACGTCCTGACTTTC. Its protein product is CSAQGSGANVLTF.

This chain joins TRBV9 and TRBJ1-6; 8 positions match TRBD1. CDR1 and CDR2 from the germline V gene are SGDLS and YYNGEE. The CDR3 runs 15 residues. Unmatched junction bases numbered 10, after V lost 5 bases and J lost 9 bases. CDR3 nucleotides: TGTGCCAGCAGATCCGGGACAGGAGGGGGTTCACCCCTCCACTTT. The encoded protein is CASRSGTGGGSPLHF.

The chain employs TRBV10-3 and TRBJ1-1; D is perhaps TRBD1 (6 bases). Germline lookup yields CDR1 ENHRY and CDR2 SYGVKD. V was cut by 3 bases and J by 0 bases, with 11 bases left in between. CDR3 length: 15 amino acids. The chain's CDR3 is CAISDGGQMNTEAFF. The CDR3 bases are TGTGCCATCAGTGACGGTGGACAGATGAACACTGAAGCTTTCTTT.

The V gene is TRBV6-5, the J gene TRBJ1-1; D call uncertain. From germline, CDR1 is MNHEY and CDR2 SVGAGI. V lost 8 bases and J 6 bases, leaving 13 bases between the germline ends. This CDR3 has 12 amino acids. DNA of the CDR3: TGTGCCAGCTTGGGAGGGTCTGCTGAAGCTTTCTTT. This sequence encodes CASLGGSAEAFF.

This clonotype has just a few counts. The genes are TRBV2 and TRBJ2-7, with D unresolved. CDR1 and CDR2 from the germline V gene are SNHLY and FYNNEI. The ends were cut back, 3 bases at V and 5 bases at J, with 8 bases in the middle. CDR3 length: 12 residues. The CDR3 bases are TGTGCCAGCAGTGACCCAAAGGACGAGCAGTACGTC. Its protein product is CASSDPKDEQYV.

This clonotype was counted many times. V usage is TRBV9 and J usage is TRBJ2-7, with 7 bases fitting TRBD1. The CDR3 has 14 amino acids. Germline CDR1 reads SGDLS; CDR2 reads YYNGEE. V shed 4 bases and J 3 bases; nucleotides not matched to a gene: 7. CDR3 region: CASSTRDSVYEQYF. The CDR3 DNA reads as TGTGCCAGCAGCACTCGGGACAGCGTCTACGAGCAGTACTTC.

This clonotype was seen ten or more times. DNA for the CDR3: TGCGCCAGCAGCCAAGCAGGGATGAACACTGAAGCTTTCTTT. It yields the protein CASSQAGMNTEAFF. The chain is built from TRBV4-1 and TRBJ1-1; perhaps TRBD1 as D (5 bases). Germline CDR1 MGHRA, CDR2 YSYEKL. The CDR3 has 14 residues. V lost 1 base and J lost 0, with 6 bases in between.

The CDR3 loop is CASSYNSYEQYF. The CDR3 DNA follows: TGTGCCAGCAGCTATAACAGCTACGAGCAGTACTTC. This chain joins TRBV11-2 and TRBJ2-7; D unclear. CDR3 size: 12 residues. Germline V gives CDR1 SGHAT, CDR2 FQNNGV. Trimming removed 4 bases at V and 3 bases at J, with 7 bases between.

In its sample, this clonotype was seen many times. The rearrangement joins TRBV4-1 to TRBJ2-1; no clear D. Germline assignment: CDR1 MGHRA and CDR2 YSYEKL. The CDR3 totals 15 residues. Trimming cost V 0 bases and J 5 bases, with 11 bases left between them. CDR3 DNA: TGCGCCAGCAGCCAAGATCGGGCCCTAAACAATGAGCAGTTCTTC. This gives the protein CASSQDRALNNEQFF.

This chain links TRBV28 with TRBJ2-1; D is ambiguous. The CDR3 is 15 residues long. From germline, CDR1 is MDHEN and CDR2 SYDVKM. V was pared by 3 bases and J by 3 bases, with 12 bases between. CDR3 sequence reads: CASSFGILVYNEQFF. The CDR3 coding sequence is TGTGCCAGCAGTTTCGGCATTCTCGTCTACAATGAGCAGTTCTTC.

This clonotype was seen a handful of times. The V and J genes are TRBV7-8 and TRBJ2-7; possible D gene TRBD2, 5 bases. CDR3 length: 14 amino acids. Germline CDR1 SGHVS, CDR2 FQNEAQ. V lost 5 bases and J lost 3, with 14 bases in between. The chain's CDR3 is CASSPVVRGYEQYV. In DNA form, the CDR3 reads TGTGCCAGCAGCCCAGTTGTCCGGGGCTACGAGCAGTACGTC.

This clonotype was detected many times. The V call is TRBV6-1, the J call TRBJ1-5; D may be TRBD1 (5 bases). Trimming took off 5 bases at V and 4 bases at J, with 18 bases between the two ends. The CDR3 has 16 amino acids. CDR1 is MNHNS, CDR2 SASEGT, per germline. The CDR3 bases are TGTGCCAGCAGTCAGTCTCCGGGACGGAGAAATCAGCCCCAGCATTTT. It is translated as CASSQSPGRRNQPQHF.

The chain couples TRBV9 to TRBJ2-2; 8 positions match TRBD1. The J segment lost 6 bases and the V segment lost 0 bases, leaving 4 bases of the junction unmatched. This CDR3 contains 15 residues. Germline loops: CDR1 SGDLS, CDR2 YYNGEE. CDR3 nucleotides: TGTGCCAGCAGCGTAGCAGGGGGCAGTTCCGGGGAGCTGTTTTTT. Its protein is CASSVAGGSSGELFF.

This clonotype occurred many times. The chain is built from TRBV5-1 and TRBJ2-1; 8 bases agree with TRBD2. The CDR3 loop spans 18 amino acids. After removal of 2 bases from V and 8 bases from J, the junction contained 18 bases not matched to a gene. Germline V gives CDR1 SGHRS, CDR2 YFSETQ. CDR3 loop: CASSLSRDGRAIVDEQFF. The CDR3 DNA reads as TGCGCCAGCAGCTTAAGTCGGGACGGGAGGGCCATCGTCGATGAGCAGTTCTTC.

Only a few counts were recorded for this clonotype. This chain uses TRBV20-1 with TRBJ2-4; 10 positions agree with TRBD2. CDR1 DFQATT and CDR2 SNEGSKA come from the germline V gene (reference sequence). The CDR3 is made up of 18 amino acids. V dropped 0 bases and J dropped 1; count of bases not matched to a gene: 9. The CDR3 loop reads CSAREASGSPGAKNIQYF. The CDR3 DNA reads TGCAGTGCTAGAGAGGCTAGCGGGAGCCCCGGGGCCAAAAACATTCAGTACTTC.

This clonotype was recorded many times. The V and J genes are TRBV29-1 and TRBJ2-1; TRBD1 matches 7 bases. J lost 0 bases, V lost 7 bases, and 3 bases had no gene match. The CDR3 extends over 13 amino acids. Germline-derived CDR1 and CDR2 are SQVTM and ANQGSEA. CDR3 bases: TGCAGCGGGACAGGAGTCTCCTACAATGAGCAGTTCTTC. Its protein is CSGTGVSYNEQFF.

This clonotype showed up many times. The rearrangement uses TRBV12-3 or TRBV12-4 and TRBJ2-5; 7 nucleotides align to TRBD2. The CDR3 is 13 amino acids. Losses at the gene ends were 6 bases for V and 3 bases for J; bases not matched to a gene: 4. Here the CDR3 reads CASRPTSEETQYF. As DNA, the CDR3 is TGTGCCAGCAGACCTACTAGCGAAGAGACCCAGTACTTC.

In DNA form, the CDR3 reads TGCAGTGCTAGACCCGGGACTAGCGGCACCGAGCAGTACTTC. Translation: CSARPGTSGTEQYF. The V call is TRBV20-1, the J call TRBJ2-7; 11 bases map to TRBD2. The trim removed 2 bases at V and 6 bases at J, leaving 6 bases unmatched. This CDR3 contains 14 residues. The V gene's germline CDR1 is DFQATT and CDR2 SNEGSKA (reference sequence).

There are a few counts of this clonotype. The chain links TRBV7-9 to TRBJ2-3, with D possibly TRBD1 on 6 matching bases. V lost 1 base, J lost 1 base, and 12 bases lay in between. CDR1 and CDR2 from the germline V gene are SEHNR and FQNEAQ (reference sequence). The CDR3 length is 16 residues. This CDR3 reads CASSLGTVVGTDTQYF. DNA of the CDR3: TGTGCCAGCAGCTTAGGGACAGTAGTTGGCACAGATACGCAGTATTTT.

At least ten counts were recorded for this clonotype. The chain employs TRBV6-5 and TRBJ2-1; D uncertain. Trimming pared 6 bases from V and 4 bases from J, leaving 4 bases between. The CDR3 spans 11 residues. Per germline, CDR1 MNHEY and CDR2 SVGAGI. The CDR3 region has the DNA TGTGCCAGCAGGCGATACAATGAGCAGTTCTTC. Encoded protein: CASRRYNEQFF.

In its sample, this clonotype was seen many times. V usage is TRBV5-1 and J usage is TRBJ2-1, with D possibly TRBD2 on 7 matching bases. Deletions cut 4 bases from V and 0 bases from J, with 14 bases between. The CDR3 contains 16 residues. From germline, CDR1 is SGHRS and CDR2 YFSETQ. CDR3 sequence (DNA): TGCGCCAGCAGCAGGGGGGGGGTCGGCTCCTACAATGAGCAGTTCTTC. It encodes CASSRGGVGSYNEQFF.

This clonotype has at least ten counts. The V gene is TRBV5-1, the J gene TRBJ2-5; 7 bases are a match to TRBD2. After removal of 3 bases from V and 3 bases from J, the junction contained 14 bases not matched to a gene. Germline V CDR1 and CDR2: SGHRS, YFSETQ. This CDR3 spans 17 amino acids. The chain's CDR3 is CASSSFFGRFGEETQYF. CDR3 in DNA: TGCGCCAGCAGCTCTTTCTTCGGGAGGTTTGGGGAAGAGACCCAGTACTTC.

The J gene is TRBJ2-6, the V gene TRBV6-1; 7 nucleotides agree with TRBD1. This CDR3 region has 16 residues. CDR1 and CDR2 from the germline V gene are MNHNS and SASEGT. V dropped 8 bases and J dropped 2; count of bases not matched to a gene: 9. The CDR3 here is CASRQQGVAGANVLTF. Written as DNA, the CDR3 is TGTGCCAGCCGTCAGCAGGGGGTTGCTGGGGCCAACGTCCTGACTTTC.

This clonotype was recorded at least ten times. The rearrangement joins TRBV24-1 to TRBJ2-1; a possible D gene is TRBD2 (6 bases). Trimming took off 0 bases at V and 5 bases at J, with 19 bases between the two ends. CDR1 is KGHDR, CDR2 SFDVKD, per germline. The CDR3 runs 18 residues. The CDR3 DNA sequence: TGTGCCACCAGTGATTTGGGAGGGGCAGGACCCTTTGACAATGAGCAGTTCTTC. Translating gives CATSDLGGAGPFDNEQFF.

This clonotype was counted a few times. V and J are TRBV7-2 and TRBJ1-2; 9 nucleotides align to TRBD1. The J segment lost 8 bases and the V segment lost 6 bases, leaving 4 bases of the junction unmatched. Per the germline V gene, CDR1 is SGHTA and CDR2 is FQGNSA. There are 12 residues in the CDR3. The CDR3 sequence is CASSWTGVGYTF. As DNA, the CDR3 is TGTGCCAGCAGTTGGACAGGGGTCGGCTACACCTTC.